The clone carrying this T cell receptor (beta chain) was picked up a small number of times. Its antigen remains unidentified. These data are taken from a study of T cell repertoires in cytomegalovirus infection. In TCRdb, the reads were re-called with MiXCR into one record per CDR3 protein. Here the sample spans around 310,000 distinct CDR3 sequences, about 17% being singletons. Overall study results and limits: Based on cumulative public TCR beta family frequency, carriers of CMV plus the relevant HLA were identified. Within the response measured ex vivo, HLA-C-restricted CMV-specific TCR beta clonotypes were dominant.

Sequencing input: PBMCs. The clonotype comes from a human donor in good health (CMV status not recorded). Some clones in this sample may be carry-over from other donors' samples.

The chain's CDR3 is CASSQEKHRGVSGNTIYF. In DNA, the CDR3 is TGCGCCAGCAGCCAAGAAAAGCACAGGGGAGTCTCTGGAAACACCATATATTTT. The J gene is TRBJ1-3, the V gene TRBV4-3, with 7 bases identical to TRBD1. Germline V lookup: CDR1 LGHNA, CDR2 YSLEER. CDR3 length equals 18 residues. The junction had 8 bases not matched to a gene; V was cut back by 0 bases and J by 0 bases.